The next 27 T cell receptor beta chains were all read from a single sample in a study of cytotoxic CD8 clonotypes in ibrutinib-treated CLL. Only in-frame clones appear in the TCRdb table, and some are missing; sequencing was by immunoSEQ multiplex PCR. Of approximately 92,000 clones in the sample, 75% to 80% were seen once. Sequences were derived from PBMCs, sampled after 24 months of ibrutinib treatment. These receptors originate from a human donor with chronic lymphocytic leukemia.

The genes are TRBV10-1 and TRBJ2-3; either TRBD1 or TRBD2 may fit D (6 bases each). With 5 bases removed from V and 4 bases from J, the gap between germline ends came to 25 bases. Germline loops: CDR1 WNHNN, CDR2 SYGVQD (reference sequence). The CDR3 sequence is 18 residues long. The CDR3 DNA is TGCGCCAGCAGTATGTCCGGCAGGGGCCCGCGGGGACCAGATACGCAGTATTTT. Its translation: CASSMSGRGPRGPDTQYF.

The chain recombines TRBV7-9 with TRBJ1-5; 7 bases are a match to TRBD1. V lost 5 bases to trimming and J lost 0 bases; unmatched junction nucleotides: 4. The CDR3 extends over 15 amino acids. The germline gives CDR1 SEHNR, CDR2 FQNEAQ (reference sequence). This chain's CDR3 is CASSRDSDSNQPQHF. The CDR3 DNA reads as TGTGCCAGCAGCCGGGACAGCGATAGCAATCAGCCCCAGCATTTT.

In this sample, this clone turned up once. The chain joins TRBV4-1 to TRBJ1-2, with no clear D. Trimming shortened V by 0 bases and J by 7 bases, and 21 bases separated the two germline ends. Per germline, CDR1 MGHRA and CDR2 YSYEKL. The length of the CDR3 is 17 residues. CDR3 sequence: CASSQEPDGRARSGYTF. CDR3 DNA: TGCGCCAGCAGCCAAGAACCCGACGGGCGGGCCAGATCTGGCTACACCTTC.

V gene TRBV2 combines with J gene TRBJ2-1, with D perhaps matching TRBD1 or TRBD2 (7 bases each). The V gene's germline CDR1 is SNHLY and CDR2 FYNNEI. The CDR3 consists of 15 residues. The V end lost 4 bases, the J end lost 4 bases, and 14 bases lay between the germline ends. CDR3 DNA sequence: TGTGCCAGCAGTGTCAGGGGGGGCCGGTACAATGAGCAGTTCTTC. Amino acid sequence: CASSVRGGRYNEQFF.

The genes are TRBV29-1 and TRBJ2-1; D call uncertain. The V end was cut by 6 bases, the J end by 2 bases, with 14 bases between. Germline assignment: CDR1 SQVTM and CDR2 ANQGSEA. The CDR3 runs to 14 residues. CDR3 bases: TGCAGCGTGCAATCCCTGGGCCCCTACAATGAGCAGTTCTTC. Protein sequence: CSVQSLGPYNEQFF.

The chain is built from TRBV7-9 and TRBJ1-3; TRBD1 might be the D (6 bases). The germline V and J ends were trimmed by 5 bases and 0 bases, with 14 bases remaining between them. CDR3 length equals 16 residues. Per the germline V gene, CDR1 is SEHNR and CDR2 is FQNEAQ (reference sequence). CDR3 sequence: CASSPSTGSSGNTIYF. CDR3 sequence (DNA): TGTGCCAGCAGCCCAAGTACAGGGTCCTCTGGAAACACCATATATTTT.

The gene calls are TRBV6-6 and TRBJ1-1; unclear D gene. Between the trimmed V and J ends, which lost 6 bases and 1 base, there was a span of 12 bases. The CDR3 contains 14 residues. Germline CDR1 reads MNHNY; CDR2 reads SVGAGI (reference sequence). The CDR3 region is CASRARPANTEAFF. The CDR3 DNA reads as TGTGCCAGCAGGGCCCGGCCTGCGAACACTGAAGCTTTCTTT.

The rearrangement uses TRBV18 and TRBJ2-5; D possibly corresponds to TRBD1 (5 bases). Trimming took 5 bases from V and 4 from J, leaving 20 bases between them. There are 16 residues in the CDR3. CDR1 and CDR2 from the germline V gene are KGHSH and LQKENI. The CDR3 coding sequence is TGTGCCAGCTCAACCCTGGACACATCCACCTCAGAGACCCAGTACTTC. This translates into CASSTLDTSTSETQYF. Together with reference TRBV18 and TRBJ2-5, the CDR3 gives the full variable domain: NAGVMQNPRHLVRRRGQEARLRCSPMKGHSHVYWYRQLPEEGLKFMVYLQKENIIDESGMPKERFSAEFPKEGPSILRIQQVVRGDSAAYFCASSTLDTSTSETQYFGPGTRLLVL.

The V and J genes are TRBV2 and TRBJ2-7, with no clear D. The CDR3 extends over 13 amino acids. CDR1 and CDR2 (germline): SNHLY, FYNNEI. Trimming removed 7 bases at V and 2 bases at J, with 12 bases between. The CDR3 here is CASTSGPTYEQYF. CDR3 in DNA: TGTGCCAGCACCTCTGGACCAACCTACGAGCAGTACTTC.

The chain links TRBV2 to TRBJ1-5, with 8 positions matching TRBD1. The CDR3 has 13 amino acids. V was pared by 8 bases and J by 2 bases, with 2 bases of the junction left unmatched. Germline V CDR1 and CDR2: SNHLY, FYNNEI. CDR3 nucleotides: TGTGCCAGCTCAGGGGGCGGCAATCAGCCCCAGCATTTT. It is translated as CASSGGGNQPQHF. The entire variable domain, with the rest obtained from reference TRBV2 and TRBJ1-5, is as follows: EPEVTQTPSHQVTQMGQEVILRCVPISNHLYFYWYRQILGQKVEFLVSFYNNEISEKSEIFDDQFSVERPDGSNFTLKIRSTKLEDSAMYFCASSGGGNQPQHFGDGTRLSIL.

In this sample, this clone turned up many times. The rearrangement joins TRBV5-1 to TRBJ2-2, with no clear D. The CDR3 is 15 amino acids. CDR1 is SGHRS and CDR2 is YFSETQ in the germline V gene. V shed 2 bases and J shed 0 bases, with 8 bases lying between them. In DNA, the CDR3 is TGCGCCAGCAGCTTCGAACTATCGAACACCGGGGAGCTGTTTTTT. Protein: CASSFELSNTGELFF. Using reference TRBV5-1 and TRBJ2-2 for the parts outside the CDR3, the full variable domain is KAGVTQTPRYLIKTRGQQVTLSCSPISGHRSVSWYQQTPGQGLQFLFEYFSETQRNKGNFPGRFSGRQFSNSRSEMNVSTLELGDSALYLCASSFELSNTGELFFGEGSRLTVL.

This sequence joins TRBV5-4 and TRBJ2-1; TRBD2 might be the D (6 bases). V was cut by 4 bases and J by 7 bases, with 9 bases left in between. Germline lookup yields CDR1 SGHNT and CDR2 YYREEE (reference sequence). This CDR3 is built from 12 residues. CDR3 loop: CASSLLANEQFF. The CDR3 DNA sequence: TGTGCCAGCAGCCTCCTAGCGAATGAGCAGTTCTTC.

A few counts support this clone. V is TRBV27 and J is TRBJ2-7, with 11 bases matching TRBD2. The CDR3 runs 16 residues. CDR1 is MNHEY, CDR2 SMNVEV, per germline (reference sequence). V lost 5 bases, J lost 2 bases, and 8 bases stayed unmatched. The CDR3 bases are TGTGCCAGCAGTGCCCTTAGCGGGAGGGCTACCTACGAGCAGTACTTC. Amino acid sequence: CASSALSGRATYEQYF.

The V gene is TRBV5-8, the J gene TRBJ2-5, with no clear D. The CDR3 loop spans 9 amino acids. CDR1 and CDR2 from the germline V gene are SGHTS and YDEGEE. V was pared by 8 bases and J by 2 bases, with 1 base between. The CDR3 DNA sequence: TGTGCCAGACAAGAGACCCAGTACTTC. Protein product: CARQETQYF.

J is TRBJ1-5 and V is TRBV28; no reliable D call. From germline, CDR1 is MDHEN and CDR2 SYDVKM. V lost 5 bases to trimming and J lost 3 bases, with 11 bases between them. CDR3 length: 14 amino acids. The CDR3 coding sequence is TGTGCCAGCAGTCCTGACGGACTCAATCAGCCCCAGCATTTT. Amino acid sequence: CASSPDGLNQPQHF. Together with reference TRBV28 and TRBJ1-5, the CDR3 gives the full variable domain: DVKVTQSSRYLVKRTGEKVFLECVQDMDHENMFWYRQDPGLGLRLIYFSYDVKMKEKGDIPEGYSVSREKKERFSLILESASTNQTSMYLCASSPDGLNQPQHFGDGTRLSIL.

The chain carries TRBV19 and TRBJ2-2; TRBD1 matches 9 bases. The CDR3 loop spans 15 amino acids. J was trimmed by 2 bases and V by 7 bases; bases with no gene match: 5. Looked up from germline, CDR1 is LNHDA and CDR2 is SQIVND (reference sequence). CDR3 residues: CASMRDRVNTGELFF. As DNA, the CDR3 is TGTGCCAGTATGCGGGACAGGGTAAACACCGGGGAGCTGTTTTTT.

The rearrangement joins TRBV7-2 to TRBJ1-3, with 9 bases identical to TRBD1. The CDR3 spans 16 residues. CDR1 and CDR2 from the germline V gene are SGHTA and FQGNSA. Trimming cost V 6 bases and J 3 bases; bases outside gene matches: 9. The CDR3 region has the DNA TGTGCCAGCAGGGCCCGGGACAGGGAATTTGGAAACACCATATATTTT. It translates to CASRARDREFGNTIYF.

V gene TRBV16 combines with J gene TRBJ2-2; 7 bases match TRBD2. The CDR3 has 16 residues. Per the germline V gene, CDR1 is KGHSY and CDR2 is FQNENV. The trim removed 4 bases at V and 5 bases at J, leaving 10 bases unmatched. The CDR3 DNA reads TGTGCCAGCAGCCCCCCGGGAGGACGGGGGACCGGGGAGCTGTTTTTT. It is translated as CASSPPGGRGTGELFF.

This chain links TRBV29-1 with TRBJ1-5; D might be TRBD1 (6 bases). CDR1 is SQVTM and CDR2 is ANQGSEA in the germline V gene. This CDR3 has 15 residues. Trimming cost V 4 bases and J 6 bases, with 19 bases left between them. The CDR3 here is CSVVGGAGGSQPQHF. The CDR3 region has the DNA TGCAGCGTTGTCGGGGGGGCAGGTGGTTCTCAGCCCCAGCATTTT.

Many counts were recorded for this clone. V usage is TRBV28 and J usage is TRBJ2-7; D could derive from TRBD1 or TRBD2 (6 bases each). The V gene lost 1 base and the J gene lost 1 base, with 14 bases spanning the gap. This CDR3 spans 16 amino acids. Germline V CDR1 and CDR2: MDHEN, SYDVKM. In nucleotides, the CDR3 is TGTGCCAGCAGTTTATTCATCGGGGGCATGTCCTACGAGCAGTACTTC. Translating it yields CASSLFIGGMSYEQYF.

The rearrangement links TRBV27 to TRBJ1-4, with D unclear. V was shortened by 8 bases and J by 8 bases, with 15 bases between the two germline ends. The length of the CDR3 is 13 residues. Germline loops: CDR1 MNHEY, CDR2 SMNVEV (reference sequence). CDR3 bases: TGTGCCAGCCGGCTGGACCCAAGGGAAAAACTGTTTTTT. This translates into CASRLDPREKLFF.

V gene TRBV7-2 combines with J gene TRBJ2-1, with 15 bases matching TRBD2. The CDR3 runs to 18 residues. V trimming: 3 bases; J trimming: 8 bases; junction bases outside the gene matches: 11. The germline CDR1 and CDR2 sequences are SGHTA and FQGNSA. The CDR3 bases are TGTGCCAGCAGCTTTCCGGGACTAGCGGGAGGTTGGGGTGATGAGCAGTTCTTC. Residues: CASSFPGLAGGWGDEQFF.

This clone was found a few times. This rearrangement joins TRBV10-1 to TRBJ2-7; the D is unclear. The length of the CDR3 is 14 residues. V was shortened by 3 bases and J by 1 base, with 10 bases between the two germline ends. The germline CDR1 and CDR2 sequences are WNHNN and SYGVQD (reference sequence). For the CDR3, the DNA is TGCGCCAGCAGTGAAAGTCGGTTATCCTACGAGCAGTACTTC. It is translated as CASSESRLSYEQYF.

The chain uses TRBV19 and TRBJ2-5, with a possible D match to TRBD1 (6 bases). Trimming took off 5 bases at V and 3 bases at J, with 7 bases between the two ends. Looked up from germline, CDR1 is LNHDA and CDR2 is SQIVND (reference sequence). The CDR3 runs 12 residues. The DNA of the CDR3 is TGTGCCAGTAGTCGGACAGAAGAGACCCAGTACTTC. Translation gives CASSRTEETQYF.

The V call is TRBV5-6, the J call TRBJ1-1; 8 bases map to TRBD1. V gave up 4 bases and J gave up 7 bases; unmatched junction bases: 9. The CDR3 loop spans 14 amino acids. Germline V gene lookup returns CDR1 SGHDT and CDR2 YYEEEE. The CDR3 DNA is TGTGCCAGCAGCCCCCTGGACAGGGAAATTGAAGCTTTCTTT. Protein sequence: CASSPLDREIEAFF. The whole variable domain, remainder taken from reference TRBV5-6 and TRBJ1-1, is DAGVTQSPTHLIKTRGQQVTLRCSPKSGHDTVSWYQQALGQGPQFIFQYYEEEERQRGNFPDRFSGHQFPNYSSELNVNALLLGDSALYLCASSPLDREIEAFFGQGTRLTVV.

V usage is TRBV7-9 and J usage is TRBJ2-7; 11 bases match TRBD2. J lost 4 bases, V lost 4 bases, and 6 bases had no gene match. Germline CDR1 and CDR2: SEHNR and FQNEAQ (reference sequence). The CDR3 has 15 residues. The CDR3 nucleotides read TGTGCCAGCAGCTCTGGACTAGCGGGTCAATACGAGCAGTACTTC. Translation: CASSSGLAGQYEQYF.

This chain uses TRBV25-1 with TRBJ1-1; no firm D call. Germline CDR1 MGHDK, CDR2 SYGVNS. The CDR3 totals 13 residues. The germline V and J ends were trimmed by 5 bases and 5 bases, with 12 bases remaining between them. The CDR3 loop reads CASSLLGDTEAFF. The CDR3 DNA sequence: TGTGCCAGCAGTCTCCTTGGGGATACTGAAGCTTTCTTT.